The T cell receptor beta chain described here comes from a study of metastatic and nonmetastatic thyroid tumors. Whole-study context: Thyroid patients, malignant and benign, had repertoires compared across blood and tumor or nodule tissue. Broader study findings: TCR beta diversity was reportedly significantly higher in malignant thyroid tumors than benign nodules, in blood and tumor.

The germline V gene encodes CDR1 SGHRS and CDR2 YFSETQ. V lost 2 bases and J lost 3, with 23 bases in between. CDR3 length: 18 residues. A word on this clone: Antigen unknown.

Original processing notes: Clinicopathological groups differed in CDR3, with these differences serving to build a distant-metastasis classifier for papillary thyroid cancer. TCRdb ran MiXCR on the PCR reads. The V and J calls here are based on TCRdb, not the publication. The sample has over 45,000 clones; approximately 24% are singletons. Before thyroid surgery, none of the patients had received any treatment. The sequenced sample was blood. The TCR sequence derives from a male donor with papillary thyroid cancer or a benign thyroid nodule (not recorded which). Some clones in this sample may be carry-over from other donors' samples. The V gene is TRBV5-1, the J gene TRBJ1-2; no firm D call. For the CDR3, the DNA is TGCGCCAGCAGCTTCGGACTGGATAGGAAGGGCGTCGACTATGGCTACACCTTC. Translated, it gives CASSFGLDRKGVDYGYTF.